This entry is about one T cell receptor beta chain. Its antigen is undetermined. V gave up 4 bases and J gave up 7 bases; unmatched junction bases: 11. The CDR3 covers 16 residues. Looked up from germline, CDR1 is SQVTM and CDR2 is ANQGSEA. The table came from immunoSEQ multiplex PCR; TCRdb's copy has only in-frame clones and leaves some out. Of around 13,000 clones listed, about 64% are singletons. The time point was: after neoadjuvant nivolumab, at surgical resection. Patients were newly diagnosed with stage II-IVA oral cavity squamous cell carcinoma without prior systemic or radiation treatment. Blood cells were analyzed directly, without culture or expansion. This sample was taken from a study of neoadjuvant anti-PD-1 for oral cavity cancer. The study's findings and limits: Only three patients per response group were TCR-analyzed; validation needed.

This material consisted of PBMCs, taken after nivolumab (anti-PD-1) treatment. The rearrangement joins TRBV29-1 to TRBJ2-1; TRBD1 agrees at 12 bases. The TCR originated in a person between 40 and 80 years old with oral cavity squamous cell carcinoma. This CDR3 reads CSVGPLGQGAGNEQFF. CDR3 in DNA: TGCAGCGTTGGCCCTCTGGGACAGGGGGCAGGGAATGAGCAGTTCTTC.